These 14 T cell receptor beta chains were sequenced from one sample in a study of blood T cell repertoires in COVID-19. The protocol was immunoSEQ multiplex PCR, while the TCRdb copy is restricted to in-frame clones and leaves out a portion. The sample shows about 280,000 clones, roughly 89% of them seen only once. The sample comprised peripheral blood. These receptors all come from a woman aged 25-40 years with active or convalescent COVID-19.

This clone has more than one count but fewer than ten. This chain uses TRBV19 with TRBJ2-2, with 8 bases that match TRBD1. CDR3 size: 13 residues. Trimming removed 6 bases from V and 9 bases from J; junction bases left unmatched: 6. Germline V CDR1 and CDR2: LNHDA, SQIVND (reference sequence). The CDR3 loop reads CASRTGVYRELFF. The CDR3 coding sequence is TGTGCCAGTAGGACAGGGGTGTATCGGGAGCTGTTTTTT.

This sequence joins TRBV5-4 and TRBJ1-6, with 8 bases fitting TRBD1. After removal of 1 base from V and 9 bases from J, the junction contained 6 bases not matched to a gene. Germline CDR1 and CDR2: SGHNT and YYREEE (reference sequence). This CDR3 has 15 amino acids. In DNA, the CDR3 is TGTGCCAGCAGCTTGAATAGGACAGGGAGTTCACCCCTCCACTTT. Its translation is CASSLNRTGSSPLHF.

The chain links TRBV18 to TRBJ2-7; a weak D match, TRBD2 (5 bases). CDR1 and CDR2 from the germline V gene are KGHSH and LQKENI. There are 15 residues in the CDR3. The V end was cut by 0 bases, the J end by 0 bases, with 9 bases between. The CDR3 DNA reads as TGTGCCAGCTCACCACCGTCGGGGTCCTCCTACGAGCAGTACTTC. Its protein product is CASSPPSGSSYEQYF.

The rearrangement joins TRBV28 to TRBJ1-2; D unresolved. The CDR3 is 14 amino acids. V dropped 6 bases and J dropped 4 bases, with 15 bases sitting between them. In germline, CDR1 is MDHEN, CDR2 SYDVKM. The chain's CDR3 is CASRPTVGPYGYTF. DNA of the CDR3: TGTGCCAGCAGGCCTACCGTTGGGCCCTATGGCTACACCTTC.

CDR3 protein: CASREGAGTYEQYF. The CDR3 DNA sequence: TGTGCCAGCAGGGAGGGAGCGGGGACCTACGAGCAGTACTTC. This sequence joins TRBV2 and TRBJ2-7; 7 nucleotides line up with TRBD2. This CDR3 is 14 amino acids long. CDR1 is SNHLY, CDR2 FYNNEI, per germline. The junction had 7 bases not matched to a gene; V was cut back by 6 bases and J by 2 bases. Full variable domain (remainder filled in from reference TRBV2 and TRBJ2-7): EPEVTQTPSHQVTQMGQEVILRCVPISNHLYFYWYRQILGQKVEFLVSFYNNEISEKSEIFDDQFSVERPDGSNFTLKIRSTKLEDSAMYFCASREGAGTYEQYFGPGTRLTVT.

The CDR3 reads CASSYSFRRRGGDEQFF. Written as DNA, the CDR3 is TGTGCCAGCAGTTACTCTTTCCGTCGGCGGGGGGGCGATGAGCAGTTCTTC. The V and J genes are TRBV6-2 or TRBV6-3 and TRBJ2-1; 9 positions match TRBD2. CDR1 is MNHEY and CDR2 is SVGEGT in the germline V gene. The CDR3 runs 17 residues. The V segment lost 0 bases and the J segment 8 bases; nucleotides outside the gene matches: 11.

The chain combines TRBV7-2 with TRBJ2-7; 10 bases are a match to TRBD2. V lost 2 bases to trimming and J lost 1 base; unmatched junction nucleotides: 5. The CDR3 sequence is 16 residues long. CDR1 is SGHTA, CDR2 FQGNSA, per germline. For the CDR3, the DNA is TGTGCCAGCAGCTTATTAGGGACTAGCGTTTCCTACGAGCAGTACTTC. It translates to CASSLLGTSVSYEQYF.

V and J are TRBV27 and TRBJ1-1; unclear D gene. The CDR3 is 13 amino acids. Germline values: CDR1 MNHEY, CDR2 SMNVEV (reference sequence). The ends were cut back, 5 bases at V and 5 bases at J, with 12 bases in the middle. Here the CDR3 DNA reads TGTGCCAGCAGTAGGATCCTAGGTACTGAAGCTTTCTTT. Its protein product is CASSRILGTEAFF.

The chain couples TRBV6-6 to TRBJ2-5, with a tentative D call TRBD2 (5 bases). The CDR3 sequence is 14 residues long. Germline V gene lookup returns CDR1 MNHNY and CDR2 SVGAGI (reference sequence). Trimming took off 7 bases at V and 4 bases at J, with 16 bases between the two ends. The CDR3 nucleotides read TGTGCCAGCACTCCCCACACGGGGAGAGAGACCCAGTACTTC. Amino acids: CASTPHTGRETQYF.

V and J are TRBV5-4 and TRBJ1-1; weak D call: TRBD1 (5 bases). The germline gives CDR1 SGHNT, CDR2 YYREEE (reference sequence). Trimming shortened V by 5 bases and J by 2 bases, and 16 bases separated the two germline ends. The CDR3 has 15 amino acids. CDR3 bases: TGTGCCAGCAGTCCACAGGACACCACAAACACTGAAGCTTTCTTT. This codes for CASSPQDTTNTEAFF.

The rearrangement joins TRBV4-1 to TRBJ2-7; 10 bases agree with TRBD1. Germline CDR1 MGHRA, CDR2 YSYEKL. V gave up 4 bases and J gave up 6 bases; unmatched junction bases: 9. The CDR3 totals 15 residues. CDR3 DNA sequence: TGCGCCAGCAGCCCGACCGGACAGGGGGGGCTCGAGCAGTACTTC. It encodes CASSPTGQGGLEQYF.

The chain links TRBV28 to TRBJ1-2, with 11 nucleotides matching TRBD1. The CDR3 covers 15 residues. CDR1 is MDHEN and CDR2 is SYDVKM in the germline V gene. After removal of 5 bases from V and 4 bases from J, the junction contained 6 bases not matched to a gene. CDR3 loop: CASSGTGGTGYGYTF. As DNA, the CDR3 is TGTGCCAGCAGTGGGACAGGGGGTACAGGCTATGGCTACACCTTC.

The V call is TRBV27, the J call TRBJ1-2, with 10 nucleotides matching TRBD1. Germline V CDR1 and CDR2: MNHEY, SMNVEV (reference sequence). CDR3 length: 12 residues. Trimming cost V 6 bases and J 7 bases; bases outside gene matches: 2. CDR3 bases: TGTGCCAGCAGGGGACAGGGGCTTGGCTACACCTTC. Its protein is CASRGQGLGYTF.

A single count supports this clone. The chain combines TRBV5-1 with TRBJ2-1; 10 bases map to TRBD1. V lost 4 bases and J lost 0; bases outside the gene matches: 4. Per the germline V gene, CDR1 is SGHRS and CDR2 is YFSETQ. The CDR3 sequence is 16 residues long. The CDR3 reads CASSPGDRGSYNEQFF. The CDR3 region has the DNA TGCGCCAGCAGCCCTGGGGACAGGGGCTCCTACAATGAGCAGTTCTTC.